The clone carrying this T cell receptor (beta chain) was seen a single time. Separate from the roughly 670-subject first cohort, the roughly 120-subject validation cohort was the one that the donors belonged to. This sample was taken from a study of cytomegalovirus exposure and HLA in healthy donors. Clones were sequenced by immunoSEQ multiplex PCR, and TCRdb holds only the in-frame ones, with some missing. In the table there are about 60,000 clones, roughly 96% of which are singletons. The sequencing input was PBMCs. This TCR came from a man in his late teens or twenties in good health and CMV-seronegative.

The CDR3 nucleotides read TGTGCCAGCAGTTGGCCAGGGTCGAACACTGAAGCTTTCTTT. Translated: CASSWPGSNTEAFF. This chain uses TRBV28 with TRBJ1-1; tentatively, D is TRBD1 (5 bases). The CDR3 runs to 14 residues. Trimming left V 4 bases short and J 1 base short, with 10 bases between. Germline-derived CDR1 and CDR2 are MDHEN and SYDVKM.